This entry describes one T cell receptor beta chain. These data belong to a study of blood T cell repertoires in COVID-19. Germline trimming cut 4 bases from V and 4 bases from J; bases unmatched to any gene: 4. This CDR3 is 13 amino acids long. Germline assignment: CDR1 SGHTS and CDR2 YDEGEE. Data came from immunoSEQ multiplex PCR; TCRdb stores just in-frame clones and leaves some out. Here the sample spans 150,000 or so clones, approximately 79% being singletons. All recovered Cohort 3 donors got two negative PCRs, got clearance, or saw symptom resolution. The receptor was derived from a woman in her fifties or sixties who had recovered from COVID-19. The V and J genes are TRBV5-8 and TRBJ2-5, with 7 positions matching TRBD1. The material sequenced was PBMCs or T cells enriched from blood (not recorded which). In DNA, the CDR3 is TGTGCCAGCAGCCCCGGGACAGTAGAGACCCAGTACTTC. Translation gives CASSPGTVETQYF.